The following is a TCR beta chain sequence with its context. Its antigen is not identified. The data originate from a study of OX40 agonist ivuxolimab in advanced cancers. Here immunoSEQ multiplex PCR was the method, and the copy in TCRdb shows in-frame clones only, minus some. This sample has roughly 10,000 clones; 77% occur once, and the top ten carry around a sixth. Trimming removed 5 bases from V and 3 bases from J, with 19 bases in between. The CDR3 runs to 16 residues. Germline CDR1 and CDR2: SEHNR and FQNEAQ (reference sequence). General study points: The study found that CD8+ T cells averaged more expanded clones than CD4+. Certain nonresponders likewise exhibited a low normalized T-cell clonal expansion.

The chain carries TRBV7-9 and TRBJ1-1; possibly TRBD1 for D (6 bases). The material sequenced was CD4+ or CD8+ T cells sorted from blood, taken in a trial of the OX40 agonist ivuxolimab. This receptor was obtained from an adult with an advanced solid tumor such as melanoma, head and neck, liver or kidney cancer. CDR3 DNA: TGTGCCAGCAGCAAAATCGGAGGGGGTAGGGACACTGAAGCTTTCTTT. Translation: CASSKIGGGRDTEAFF.